The 23 T cell receptor beta chains presented below share a single source sample, sequenced in a study of blood T cell repertoires in COVID-19 (TCRdb year 2020). The method was the immunoSEQ multiplex PCR assay. TCRdb provides this immuneACCESS table in a form limited to in-frame rearrangements. Some clones are lacking; in checked studies, under half of them reflect an unresolved V gene, and why the rest are absent is not known. In this sample the table shows more than 200,000 clones, about 88% of which occur a single time. The ten biggest clones cover 2.1% of the sample. Sequenced sample: peripheral blood. All receptors derive from a woman in her thirties or forties who had recovered from COVID-19.

V and J are TRBV30 and TRBJ2-3, with TRBD2 identical over 9 bases. Germline CDR1 reads GTSNPN; CDR2 reads SVGIG (reference sequence). Trimming took 3 bases from V and 2 from J; bases not matched to a gene: 3. The CDR3 sequence is 14 residues long. The CDR3 here is CAWRTSGTTDTQYF. The CDR3 DNA is TGTGCCTGGAGGACTAGCGGCACCACAGATACGCAGTATTTT. The whole variable domain, filled in from reference TRBV30 and TRBJ2-3, reads SQTIHQWPATLVQPVGSPLSLECTVEGTSNPNLYWYRQAAGRGLQLLFYSVGIGQISSEVPQNLSASRPQDRQFILSSKKLLLSDSGFYLCAWRTSGTTDTQYFGPGTRLTVL.

J is TRBJ2-2 and V is TRBV5-4; TRBD1 agrees at 9 bases. CDR1 SGHNT and CDR2 YYREEE come from the germline V gene (reference sequence). Trimming cost V 4 bases and J 6 bases; bases outside gene matches: 7. The CDR3 totals 15 residues. In nucleotides, the CDR3 is TGTGCCAGCAGCACAGGACAGGGGTATCCCGGGGAGCTGTTTTTT. Residues: CASSTGQGYPGELFF.

The rearrangement joins TRBV29-1 to TRBJ1-2; D may be TRBD1 (6 bases). V lost 4 bases and J lost 2, with 14 bases in between. This CDR3 spans 14 amino acids. CDR1 and CDR2 from the germline V gene are SQVTM and ANQGSEA. The CDR3 here is CSVVTRGGNYGYTF. The CDR3 DNA is TGCAGCGTTGTGACCCGAGGGGGAAACTATGGCTACACCTTC.

V is TRBV28 and J is TRBJ1-2; D is undetermined. The CDR3 contains 15 residues. Trimming stripped 6 bases from V and 4 bases from J, with 18 bases between. Germline V gene data show CDR1 as MDHEN and CDR2 as SYDVKM. DNA for the CDR3: TGTGCCAGCAGCCCTACCCAGGCGGGAGGCTATGGCTACACCTTC. Translated: CASSPTQAGGYGYTF.

The CDR3 is CASSPGTSGGEGEQFF. The DNA for the CDR3 is TGTGCCAGCAGCCCCGGGACTAGCGGGGGGGAAGGTGAGCAGTTCTTC. The genes are TRBV7-2 and TRBJ2-1, with TRBD2 matching over 16 bases. CDR3 length: 16 residues. Germline-derived CDR1 and CDR2 are SGHTA and FQGNSA. V was clipped by 5 bases and J by 9 bases; unmatched bases: 7.

In this sample, this clone turned up a few times. The V call is TRBV27, the J call TRBJ2-2, with a possible D match to TRBD2 (6 bases). V lost 3 bases and J 6 bases, leaving 14 bases between the germline ends. Germline assignment: CDR1 MNHEY and CDR2 SMNVEV (reference sequence). The CDR3 has 15 residues. CDR3 sequence reads: CASSLNSGIPGELFF. DNA of the CDR3: TGTGCCAGCAGTTTGAATAGCGGCATCCCCGGGGAGCTGTTTTTT.

The chain joins TRBV18 to TRBJ2-5; 13 bases line up with TRBD2. V gave up 8 bases and J gave up 2 bases; unmatched junction bases: 5. Germline CDR1 reads KGHSH; CDR2 reads LQKENI. The CDR3 totals 15 residues. DNA for the CDR3: TGTGCCAGCGCCCCACTAGCGGGGGGGCAAGAGACCCAGTACTTC. It encodes CASAPLAGGQETQYF. The full variable domain, completed using reference TRBV18 and TRBJ2-5, is NAGVMQNPRHLVRRRGQEARLRCSPMKGHSHVYWYRQLPEEGLKFMVYLQKENIIDESGMPKERFSAEFPKEGPSILRIQQVVRGDSAAYFCASAPLAGGQETQYFGPGTRLLVL.

The gene calls are TRBV4-1 and TRBJ2-2, with 15 nucleotides matching TRBD2. J was trimmed by 5 bases and V by 1 base; bases with no gene match: 11. This CDR3 is 20 amino acids long. CDR1 is MGHRA, CDR2 YSYEKL, per germline. CDR3 nucleotides: TGCGCCAGCAGCCAAGGCATGGGGGGACTAGCGGGAGGTTCTACCGGGGAGCTGTTTTTT. Its translation: CASSQGMGGLAGGSTGELFF.

The chain is built from TRBV5-1 and TRBJ2-7, with 12 bases identical to TRBD2. Germline V gene sequence: CDR1 SGHRS, CDR2 YFSETQ. V gave up 0 bases and J gave up 4 bases; unmatched junction bases: 8. The CDR3 runs 17 residues. Written as DNA, the CDR3 is TGCGCCAGCAGCTTGGGGGGGAGACTAGCGGGAGCTTACGAGCAGTACTTC. Its translation is CASSLGGRLAGAYEQYF.

The genes are TRBV4-3 and TRBJ1-3, with D hard to call. V dropped 0 bases and J dropped 0 bases, with 18 bases sitting between them. The CDR3 is 19 amino acids. The germline V gene has CDR1 LGHNA and CDR2 YSLEER. The CDR3 protein is CASSQEVYPSGNSGNTIYF. The CDR3 bases are TGCGCCAGCAGCCAAGAGGTGTACCCGTCAGGAAACTCTGGAAACACCATATATTTT.

The chain employs TRBV7-9 and TRBJ2-5; TRBD2 matches at 10 bases. J was trimmed by 5 bases and V by 3 bases; bases with no gene match: 6. This CDR3 contains 15 residues. Germline V gene sequence: CDR1 SEHNR, CDR2 FQNEAQ (reference sequence). CDR3 sequence reads: CASSFLAGEGETQYF. DNA for the CDR3: TGTGCCAGCAGCTTCCTAGCGGGAGAAGGGGAGACCCAGTACTTC.

This clone was found once. V gene TRBV19 combines with J gene TRBJ2-5; 8 nucleotides line up with TRBD1. The CDR3 loop spans 13 amino acids. With 4 bases clipped from V and 5 bases from J, the junction kept 3 bases outside the gene matches. Per the germline V gene, CDR1 is LNHDA and CDR2 is SQIVND (reference sequence). This chain's CDR3 is CASSTTGVETQYF. The CDR3 DNA sequence: TGTGCCAGTAGTACGACAGGGGTGGAGACCCAGTACTTC.

This clone has ten or more counts. Other nucleotide sequences in the sample specify the same CDR3. The CDR3 sequence: CASSLGLLTYEQYF. CDR3 DNA: TGTGCCAGCAGCTTAGGACTCTTAACCTACGAGCAGTACTTC. The rearrangement links TRBV7-9 to TRBJ2-7, with unresolved D. Trimming stripped 1 base from V and 2 bases from J, with 9 bases between. Germline CDR1 SEHNR, CDR2 FQNEAQ (reference sequence). The CDR3 sequence is 14 residues long. Combining the CDR3 with reference TRBV7-9 and TRBJ2-7 gives the whole variable domain DTGVSQNPRHKITKRGQNVTFRCDPISEHNRLYWYRQTLGQGPEFLTYFQNEAQLEKSRLLSDRFSAERPKGSFSTLEIQRTEQGDSAMYLCASSLGLLTYEQYFGPGTRLTVT.

CDR3 nucleotide sequence: TGTGCCAGCAGTTCCCGTCCCGCGAGCCTTTACGAGCAGTACTTC. It encodes CASSSRPASLYEQYF. The J gene is TRBJ2-7, the V gene TRBV6-2 or TRBV6-3; no clear D. The CDR3 has 15 residues. Germline CDR1 MNHEY, CDR2 SVGEGT. V lost 4 bases, J lost 4 bases, and 17 bases lay in between.

The rearrangement joins TRBV4-2 to TRBJ2-1, with 9 bases matching TRBD1. V shed 4 bases and J 5 bases; nucleotides not matched to a gene: 9. Germline V gene sequence: CDR1 LGHNA, CDR2 YNFKEQ. CDR3 size: 16 residues. The CDR3 DNA sequence: TGTGCCAGCAGCCTATCGGACAGGGGCCGAGACAATGAGCAGTTCTTC. Encoded protein: CASSLSDRGRDNEQFF.

J is TRBJ1-1 and V is TRBV19; D perhaps matches TRBD1 (5 bases). Germline V lookup: CDR1 LNHDA, CDR2 SQIVND (reference sequence). V lost 4 bases to trimming and J lost 5 bases, with 17 bases between them. The length of the CDR3 is 15 residues. The CDR3, as DNA: TGTGCCAGTAGTACCTGGACACGGCTCTTTACTGAAGCTTTCTTT. Its protein is CASSTWTRLFTEAFF.

The V gene is TRBV15, the J gene TRBJ1-1; no definite D call. Germline V gene sequence: CDR1 LNHNV, CDR2 YYDKDF (reference sequence). Deletions cut 0 bases from V and 0 bases from J, with 8 bases between. The CDR3 contains 15 residues. The CDR3: CATSRDLAVNTEAFF. CDR3 nucleotide sequence: TGTGCCACCAGCAGAGATTTGGCGGTGAACACTGAAGCTTTCTTT.

This sequence joins TRBV24-1 and TRBJ2-3, with a tentative D call TRBD2 (5 bases). This CDR3 region has 16 residues. The germline V gene encodes CDR1 KGHDR and CDR2 SFDVKD. The V end lost 3 bases, the J end lost 0 bases, and 12 bases lay between the germline ends. Here the CDR3 DNA reads TGTGCCACCAGTGATACTAGAGGTACTAGCACAGATACGCAGTATTTT. It codes for CATSDTRGTSTDTQYF.

The V gene is TRBV29-1, the J gene TRBJ2-1, with TRBD2 identical over 10 bases. V gave up 5 bases and J gave up 8 bases; unmatched junction bases: 6. Germline V lookup: CDR1 SQVTM, CDR2 ANQGSEA. The CDR3 is made up of 13 amino acids. The CDR3 loop reads CSVPSGSADEQFF. For the CDR3, the DNA is TGCAGCGTTCCTAGCGGGAGCGCCGATGAGCAGTTCTTC.

The chain couples TRBV19 to TRBJ1-2; possibly TRBD1 for D (6 bases). V lost 4 bases to trimming and J lost 4 bases, with 19 bases between them. This CDR3 contains 16 residues. The germline CDR1 and CDR2 sequences are LNHDA and SQIVND (reference sequence). CDR3 region: CASSTDPGHLGYGYTF. CDR3 nucleotide sequence: TGTGCCAGTAGTACCGATCCGGGACATCTGGGCTATGGCTACACCTTC.

The chain carries TRBV4-1 and TRBJ2-1, with 8 bases matching TRBD2. V gave up 5 bases and J gave up 8 bases; unmatched junction bases: 8. The CDR3 loop spans 14 amino acids. Germline-derived CDR1 and CDR2 are MGHRA and YSYEKL. The CDR3 protein is CASSAPGGADEQFF. CDR3 nucleotides: TGCGCCAGCAGCGCCCCCGGGGGGGCCGATGAGCAGTTCTTC.

The chain joins TRBV11-2 to TRBJ2-7; 7 positions agree with TRBD2. The CDR3 extends over 16 amino acids. Germline trimming cut 5 bases from V and 5 bases from J; bases unmatched to any gene: 15. Germline lookup yields CDR1 SGHAT and CDR2 FQNNGV. The CDR3 is CASSRRGAGIVNEQYF. The CDR3 nucleotides are TGTGCCAGCAGCCGGAGGGGAGCGGGAATAGTAAACGAGCAGTACTTC. Complete variable domain (other parts from reference TRBV11-2 and TRBJ2-7): EAGVAQSPRYKIIEKRQSVAFWCNPISGHATLYWYQQILGQGPKLLIQFQNNGVVDDSQLPKDRFSAERLKGVDSTLKIQPAKLEDSAVYLCASSRRGAGIVNEQYFGPGTRLTVT.

The V and J genes are TRBV5-1 and TRBJ1-6; perhaps TRBD1 as D (5 bases). Germline V lookup: CDR1 SGHRS, CDR2 YFSETQ. CDR3 length equals 16 residues. V was cut by 0 bases and J by 6 bases, with 13 bases left in between. The CDR3 sequence: CASSLAIVGGNSPLHF. The CDR3 coding sequence is TGCGCCAGCAGCTTGGCCATCGTGGGGGGTAATTCACCCCTCCACTTT.